This is a list of T cell receptor beta chains from one sample in a study of T cells in tuberculosis. The assay was immunoSEQ multiplex PCR, and TCRdb's table has in-frame clones only and misses some. The sample lists about 23,000 clones, roughly 96% occurring once. Sequenced input: PBMCs. The origin of the receptors is a donor aged 5 to 30 with latent tuberculosis or without tuberculosis infection. CDR3s include the opening cysteine and the closing phenylalanine or tryptophan. The D gene is left open where the match is weak. Where a row states a size, it is once, few, many or the class of an expanded clone; other rows omit it.

cdr3_aa: CASSLGQNYGYTF; cdr3_nt: TGTGCCAGCAGCTTGGGACAGAACTATGGCTACACCTTC; clone_size: -; v_call: TRBV6-1; j_call: TRBJ1-2; d_call: TRBD1; cdr3_length: 13
cdr3_aa: CASSFGGVVTEAFF; cdr3_nt: TGTGCCAGCAGCTTCGGAGGGGTTGTCACTGAAGCTTTCTTT; clone_size: -; v_call: TRBV7-9; j_call: TRBJ1-1; d_call: -; cdr3_length: 14
cdr3_aa: CASSLSRGGIQETQYF; cdr3_nt: TGTGCCAGCAGCTTAAGTAGGGGGGGGATCCAAGAGACCCAGTACTTC; clone_size: -; v_call: TRBV7-2; j_call: TRBJ2-5; d_call: -; cdr3_length: 16
cdr3_aa: CSVNGGYEQFF; cdr3_nt: TGCAGCGTCAATGGGGGGTATGAGCAGTTCTTC; clone_size: -; v_call: TRBV29-1; j_call: TRBJ2-1; d_call: -; cdr3_length: 11
cdr3_aa: CASSLSFGRGANYGYTF; cdr3_nt: TGCGCCAGCAGCTTGTCTTTCGGGCGGGGAGCTAACTATGGCTACACCTTC; clone_size: -; v_call: TRBV5-1; j_call: TRBJ1-2; d_call: -; cdr3_length: 17
cdr3_aa: CASSRGTGQANSPLHF; cdr3_nt: TGTGCCAGTAGTAGGGGTACCGGACAGGCTAATTCACCCCTCCACTTT; clone_size: -; v_call: TRBV19; j_call: TRBJ1-6; d_call: TRBD1; cdr3_length: 16
cdr3_aa: CATASDRDPNQPQHF; cdr3_nt: TGTGCCACCGCTTCTGACAGGGATCCCAATCAGCCCCAGCATTTT; clone_size: -; v_call: TRBV27; j_call: TRBJ1-5; d_call: TRBD1; cdr3_length: 15
cdr3_aa: CATSRAPSGVSYNEQFF; cdr3_nt: TGTGCCACCAGCAGAGCCCCCAGCGGGGTGTCCTACAATGAGCAGTTCTTC; clone_size: -; v_call: TRBV15; j_call: TRBJ2-1; d_call: TRBD2; cdr3_length: 17
cdr3_aa: CATSRPGQGISGANVLTF; cdr3_nt: TGTGCCACCAGCAGGCCGGGACAGGGGATCTCTGGGGCCAACGTCCTGACTTTC; clone_size: once; v_call: TRBV15; j_call: TRBJ2-6; d_call: TRBD1; cdr3_length: 18
cdr3_aa: CASSKGLYGYTF; cdr3_nt: TGTGCCAGCAGCAAAGGACTATATGGCTACACCTTC; clone_size: -; v_call: TRBV9; j_call: TRBJ1-2; d_call: -; cdr3_length: 12
cdr3_aa: CASSQGAPFSTQYF; cdr3_nt: TGTGCCAGCAGTCAGGGGGCCCCGTTCTCCACGCAGTATTTT; clone_size: -; v_call: TRBV27; j_call: TRBJ2-3; d_call: TRBD1; cdr3_length: 14
cdr3_aa: CASSRTGTEAFF; cdr3_nt: TGTGCCAGCAGTCGGACAGGGACTGAAGCTTTCTTT; clone_size: -; v_call: TRBV2; j_call: TRBJ1-1; d_call: TRBD1; cdr3_length: 12
cdr3_aa: CASSPNGGNEQYF; cdr3_nt: TGTGCCAGCAGCCCAAACGGGGGGAACGAGCAGTACTTC; clone_size: -; v_call: TRBV9; j_call: TRBJ2-7; d_call: TRBD2; cdr3_length: 13
cdr3_aa: CASSFQPRQGRNQPQHF; cdr3_nt: TGTGCCAGCAGCTTTCAACCTCGACAGGGCCGCAATCAGCCCCAGCATTTT; clone_size: -; v_call: TRBV5-5; j_call: TRBJ1-5; d_call: TRBD1; cdr3_length: 17
cdr3_aa: CASSDRGLTEAFF; cdr3_nt: TGTGCCAGCAGTGACAGGGGGCTGACTGAAGCTTTCTTT; clone_size: -; v_call: TRBV6-1; j_call: TRBJ1-1; d_call: TRBD1; cdr3_length: 13
cdr3_aa: CSVEDRQAYGYTF; cdr3_nt: TGCAGCGTTGAGGATCGACAGGCCTATGGCTACACCTTC; clone_size: -; v_call: TRBV29-1; j_call: TRBJ1-2; d_call: -; cdr3_length: 13
cdr3_aa: CASTARIGTSTDTQYF; cdr3_nt: TGTGCCAGCACCGCGCGGATAGGAACTAGCACAGATACGCAGTATTTT; clone_size: -; v_call: TRBV5-6; j_call: TRBJ2-3; d_call: -; cdr3_length: 16
cdr3_aa: CASSLGSGGQETQYF; cdr3_nt: TGCGCCAGCAGCTTGGGTAGCGGGGGCCAAGAGACCCAGTACTTC; clone_size: -; v_call: TRBV5-1; j_call: TRBJ2-5; d_call: TRBD2; cdr3_length: 15
cdr3_aa: CASGLRQDWSYF; cdr3_nt: TGTGCTAGTGGCCTTCGACAGGACTGGTCGTACTTC; clone_size: -; v_call: TRBV12-5; j_call: TRBJ2-5; d_call: -; cdr3_length: 12
cdr3_aa: CASRVPGPQLGSNTGELFF; cdr3_nt: TGTGCCAGTAGGGTCCCGGGTCCCCAGCTTGGTTCGAACACCGGGGAGCTGTTTTTT; clone_size: -; v_call: TRBV19; j_call: TRBJ2-2; d_call: -; cdr3_length: 19